This TCR beta chain was identified during a study of cytomegalovirus exposure and HLA in healthy donors. Though nominally healthy at sampling, donors likely had unrecorded immune exposures. CDR1 is SNHLY, CDR2 FYNNEI, per germline. The CDR3 runs to 12 residues. The V end lost 6 bases, the J end lost 4 bases, and 10 bases lay between the germline ends. PCR amplification relied on 60 Vbeta primers (plus 13 Jbeta primers). Profiled with immunoSEQ multiplex PCR; TCRdb holds only in-frame clones, not every one. The repertoire holds 110,000 or so clones, with around 68% as singletons. Concerning this clone itself: What it recognizes is unknown.

Regarding the study as a whole: TCR beta chain V- and J-gene trimming was linked, in a later analysis, to a missense variant in DCLRE1C. An Asian-associated ancestry cluster reportedly showed fewer N-insertions than the approximately 630-donor mean in a later analysis.

This TCR was recovered from a woman in her thirties or forties in good health and CMV-seropositive. Sequenced input: PBMCs. J is TRBJ2-7 and V is TRBV2, with D perhaps TRBD1 (5 bases). CDR3 nucleotide sequence: TGTGCCAGCAGGGCAGACAGTTACGAGCAGTACTTC. It specifies CASRADSYEQYF.